One sample yielded the 3 T cell receptor beta chains listed below, sequenced in a study of human versus mouse CDR3 diversity and MHC coevolution. Repertoires were generated with immunoSEQ multiplex PCR, while TCRdb's copy carries only in-frame clones and drops some. The sample lists 80,000 or so clones; over 85% were seen once. The material sequenced was naive CD4+ T cells from blood. The subset is: CD45RO-negative CD62L-positive naive CD4 T cells. All receptors derive from a person between 25 and 70 years old in good health.

The chain links TRBV9 to TRBJ2-7, with TRBD2 matching over 10 bases. V was pared by 4 bases and J by 2 bases, with 6 bases of the junction left unmatched. The CDR3 is made up of 15 amino acids. Germline V gives CDR1 SGDLS, CDR2 YYNGEE. In DNA form, the CDR3 reads TGTGCCAGCAGCAACGGACTAGCGGCAACCTACGAGCAGTACTTC. This gives the protein CASSNGLAATYEQYF.

V and J are TRBV28 and TRBJ2-7; D possibly corresponds to TRBD1 (5 bases). CDR1 and CDR2 from the germline V gene are MDHEN and SYDVKM. The CDR3 is made up of 14 amino acids. Deletions cut 8 bases from V and 0 bases from J, with 14 bases between. Written as DNA, the CDR3 is TGTGCCAGCTCAACAGGACCCCGCTCCTACGAGCAGTACTTC. Its protein is CASSTGPRSYEQYF.

The chain joins TRBV28 to TRBJ2-7; no reliable D call. Trimming pared 6 bases from V and 4 bases from J, leaving 7 bases between. CDR1 and CDR2 (germline): MDHEN, SYDVKM. This CDR3 region has 11 residues. As DNA, the CDR3 is TGTGCCAGCAGACTCGATTACGAGCAGTACTTC. Protein sequence: CASRLDYEQYF.